Listed below are T cell receptor beta chains from one sample, sequenced in a study of prognosis after radiotherapy for stage I lung cancer. TCRdb re-derived calls from the multiplex PCR reads in MiXCR, one entry per CDR3 protein. The top ten clones hold 14% to 15% of a sample with about 28,000 distinct CDR3 sequences, roughly 50% of them seen once. The specimen comprised PBMCs, sampled before or after stereotactic body radiation therapy (not recorded which). The source of these receptors is a donor older than 45 with non-small cell lung cancer. The CDR3 runs from the conserved cysteine through the conserved F or W. The D gene is left open where the match is weak. Not all rows give a size; the values are once, few, many and, for expanded clones, a class.

V gene	D gene	J gene	clone size	CDR3 DNA	CDR3 protein
TRBV11-3	.	TRBJ1-3	few	TGTGCCAGCAGCTTCCGGACATTCTCTGGAAACACCGTATATTTT	CASSFRTFSGNTVYF
TRBV19	TRBD1	TRBJ1-5	many	TGTGCCAGTAGCGGACAGGGGGCAGGCAATCAGCCCCAGCATTTT	CASSGQGAGNQPQHF
TRBV4-3	TRBD2	TRBJ2-4	many	TGCGCCAGCAGCTCTCGCGCGGGCGGGAGGGCCGGAAACATTCAGTACTTC	CASSSRAGGRAGNIQYF
TRBV19	TRBD1	TRBJ2-2	.	TGTGCCAGCCGGGACAGGGTAGACACCGGGGAGCTGTTTTTT	CASRDRVDTGELFF
TRBV6-5	.	TRBJ2-2	.	TGTGCCAGCAGTTCCAGCTGGAACACCGGTGAGCTGTTTTTT	CASSSSWNTGELFF
TRBV6-1	.	TRBJ2-5	many	TGTGCCAGCAGTCCGCCCGGTCGGGGTATAGGGGAGACCCAGTACTTC	CASSPPGRGIGETQYF
TRBV2	.	TRBJ2-7	.	TGTGCCAGCAGTATAGGACAAATCTACGAGCAGTACTTC	CASSIGQIYEQYF
TRBV12-3/TRBV12-4	TRBD2	TRBJ2-4	many	TGTGCCAGCAGTTTAAGCGGGGGGGTTGACAAAAACATTCAGTACTTC	CASSLSGGVDKNIQYF
TRBV20-1	TRBD2	TRBJ2-5	many	TGCAGTGCTCCCCCGACTAGCGGGAGGGTAGAGACCCAGTACTTC	CSAPPTSGRVETQYF
TRBV24-1	TRBD1	TRBJ2-3	.	TGTGCCACCAGCCACCGGGACAGGGCTTTCACAGATACGCAGTATTTT	CATSHRDRAFTDTQYF
TRBV2	.	TRBJ2-1	.	TGTGCCAGCAGTGGCCGATTAGCGGTGGTTGGAGACAATGAGCAGTTCTTC	CASSGRLAVVGDNEQFF
TRBV29-1	.	TRBJ2-5	.	TGCAGCCTCAGGGTGCCGGTGGAGACCCAGTACTTC	CSLRVPVETQYF
TRBV6-5	.	TRBJ1-1	medium-sized	TGTGCCAGCAGTTCAGGTGGTCCTGAAGCTTTCTTT	CASSSGGPEAFF
TRBV15	TRBD2	TRBJ2-3	.	TGTTCCACCACCCCGGGGGGTGACACAGATACTCAGTATTTT	CSTTPGGDTDTQYF
TRBV5-4	TRBD1	TRBJ2-4	.	TGTGCCAGCAGCAATAGGGACAGGGGTATTGACATTCAGTACTTC	CASSNRDRGIDIQYF
TRBV7-3	TRBD2	TRBJ2-1	.	TGTGCCAGCAGCCCGCTAGCGGGAGTTTACAATGAGCAGTTCTTC	CASSPLAGVYNEQFF
TRBV4-2	TRBD1	TRBJ1-1	many	TGTGCCAGCAGCCGACCGGGACAGGTGGAAGCTTTCTTT	CASSRPGQVEAFF
TRBV11-2	.	TRBJ2-2	.	TGTGCCAGCAGCCCACACCGGGAACCACTCACCGGGGAGCTGTTTTTT	CASSPHREPLTGELFF
TRBV6-1	.	TRBJ1-6	.	TGTGCCACCCGAATGGAGGGGTCGCGTATTAATTCACCCCCCCACTTT	CATRMEGSRINSPPHF
TRBV2	TRBD1	TRBJ2-7	many	TGTGCCAGCCGAAGAGGGGGACAGGGGCTATACGAGCAGTACTTC	CASRRGGQGLYEQYF
TRBV7-8	TRBD2	TRBJ2-3	.	TGTGCCAGCAGCTTACCCCCCAGACTAGCGGGGGCAGATACACAGTGTTTT	CASSLPPRLAGADTQCF
TRBV27	.	TRBJ2-6	many	TGTGCCAGCAGTTTAAGGGGGACGGCCAACGTCCTGACTTTC	CASSLRGTANVLTF
TRBV24-1	.	TRBJ1-1	many	TGTGCCACCAGTGATTCGCTGAACACTGAAGCTTTCTTT	CATSDSLNTEAFF
TRBV27	TRBD1	TRBJ1-6	medium-sized	TGTGCCAGCAGAAGACAGGGGGCCCTTAATTCACCCCTCCACTTT	CASRRQGALNSPLHF
TRBV5-4	.	TRBJ2-5	.	TGTGCCAGCAGCTCCGGGTCGCTAAACTCTCAAGAGACCCAGTACTTC	CASSSGSLNSQETQYF
TRBV29-1	TRBD1	TRBJ2-3	many	TGCAGCGCTGGGGACAGGCACAGCACAGATACGCAGTATTTT	CSAGDRHSTDTQYF
TRBV15	.	TRBJ2-5	many	TGTGCCACCAGCAGAGAGATAACTCAAGAGACCCAGTACTTC	CATSREITQETQYF
TRBV5-1	TRBD2	TRBJ2-1	.	TGCGCCAGCAGCCCTAAGGGGGGCCCAGCGGGAGGGCCGAATGAGCAGTTCTTC	CASSPKGGPAGGPNEQFF
TRBV19	.	TRBJ2-7	many	TGTGCCAGTAGTAGTCTCTCCTACGAGCAGTACTTC	CASSSLSYEQYF
TRBV29-1	.	TRBJ2-6	.	TGCAGCGTTGAGGACATGGCAGTTGCTGGGGCCAACGTCCTGACTTTC	CSVEDMAVAGANVLTF
TRBV6-1	TRBD1	TRBJ2-7	medium-sized	TGTGCCAGCAGATTCGGACAGGGGGAGAGGAACGAGCAGTACTTC	CASRFGQGERNEQYF
TRBV20-1	TRBD1	TRBJ2-1	.	TGCAGTGCCTCAGAAGGGGGCGAATGCAATGAGCAGTTCTTC	CSASEGGECNEQFF
TRBV2	.	TRBJ2-1	many	TGTGCCAGCAGGCCGGACAGTGATGAGCAGTTCTTC	CASRPDSDEQFF
TRBV6-1	TRBD2	TRBJ2-2	many	TGTGCCAGCACTTCTTTTCCGACTAGCGAGAACACCGGGGAGCTGTTTTTT	CASTSFPTSENTGELFF
TRBV28	.	TRBJ1-5	medium-sized	TGTGCCAGCAAAACGGGGGGCAATCAGCCCCAGCATTTT	CASKTGGNQPQHF
TRBV6-5	TRBD1	TRBJ1-1	medium-sized	TGTGCCAGCAGTTACTCGCCAGGGGGAGCTGAAGCTTTCTTT	CASSYSPGGAEAFF
TRBV11-2	.	TRBJ2-1	few	TGTGCCAGCAGCTTAGGGGGATACTCTGAGCAGTTCTTC	CASSLGGYSEQFF
TRBV11-3	.	TRBJ2-5	few	TGTGCCAGCAGCCGTAGGTATTCTCAGGGGAGGCAAGAGACCCAGTACTTC	CASSRRYSQGRQETQYF
TRBV7-8	.	TRBJ2-7	many	TGTGCCAGCAGCTTAGCGGGGACCTCCTACGAGCAGTACTTC	CASSLAGTSYEQYF
TRBV6-2/TRBV6-3	.	TRBJ1-2	.	TGTGCCAGCAGTTACTCCGGGGGCACGGTTGGCTACACCTTC	CASSYSGGTVGYTF
TRBV14	.	TRBJ2-2	many	TGTGCCAGCAGCCATAGGGTTCCTCGGGACACCGGGGAGCTGTTTTTT	CASSHRVPRDTGELFF
TRBV20-1	.	TRBJ1-3	.	TGCAGTGCCCGACTACACTCTGGAAACACCATATATTTT	CSARLHSGNTIYF
TRBV29-1	.	TRBJ1-1	many	TGCAGCGTTGAAGGCGGTATGAACACTGAAGCTTTCTTT	CSVEGGMNTEAFF
TRBV4-3	TRBD2	TRBJ2-7	.	TGCGCCAGCAGCCGCATCCCGGGAGGGTCGGAGGAGCAGTACTTC	CASSRIPGGSEEQYF